These T cell receptor beta chains were read from a single sample in a study of blood T cell repertoires in COVID-19. Clones were read by immunoSEQ multiplex PCR, and TCRdb kept only the in-frame ones, dropping some. This sample has about 200,000 clones, with 75% to 85% found just once. The sequencing input was peripheral blood. These receptors were taken from a woman aged 80 or over with COVID-19, enrolled during active disease. Both conserved end residues are part of each CDR3. D genes are given only for firm matches. Clone size is not always given. Where it is, it says once, few, many or a class for expanded clones.

clone size,V gene,D gene,J gene,CDR3 DNA,CDR3 protein
NA,TRBV7-8,NA,TRBJ2-7,TGTGCCAGCAGCTTAGTACTGAGCGAGGGCGAGCAGTACTTC,CASSLVLSEGEQYF
NA,TRBV5-1,TRBD1,TRBJ2-3,TGCGCCAGCAGCTTGGCGGGACAGGGGGCAGATACGCAGTATTTT,CASSLAGQGADTQYF
NA,TRBV9,NA,TRBJ2-7,TGTGCCAGCAGCGTAAGCCCCCGATACGAGCAGTACTTC,CASSVSPRYEQYF
NA,TRBV6-6,TRBD1,TRBJ1-2,TGTGCCAGCATTTTTCGGGACAGGGATGGCTACACCTTC,CASIFRDRDGYTF
NA,TRBV30,TRBD2,TRBJ2-1,TGTGCCTGGACTAAGTTTAGCGGGAGAGGCGAGCAGTTCTTC,CAWTKFSGRGEQFF
once,TRBV9,NA,TRBJ1-4,TGTGCCAGCAGCGTAGATCAGGGGCCGAGCGAAAAACTGTTTTTT,CASSVDQGPSEKLFF
NA,TRBV7-7,NA,TRBJ2-2,TGTGCTAGCCGGACGACAGGCGACACCGGGGAGCTGTTTTTT,CASRTTGDTGELFF
NA,TRBV2,NA,TRBJ2-5,TGTGCCAGTACCCCCGGGGGGACCCAGTACTTC,CASTPGGTQYF
NA,TRBV12-3/TRBV12-4,NA,TRBJ1-1,TGTGCCAGCAGTTTCGCAGAAAACACTGAAGCTTTCTTT,CASSFAENTEAFF
NA,TRBV5-4,TRBD1,TRBJ1-1,TGTGCCAGCAGCCCCCCAACCGGGACAGGGTCGCACACTGAAGCTTTCTTT,CASSPPTGTGSHTEAFF
NA,TRBV30,NA,TRBJ1-1,TGTGCCGCGGGCTCATTCACTGAAGCTTTCTTT,CAAGSFTEAFF
NA,TRBV4-1,NA,TRBJ2-2,TGCGCCAGCAGCCAAGTTGGTCCTCCGGGGGACACCGGGGAGCTGTTTTTT,CASSQVGPPGDTGELFF
NA,TRBV30,TRBD1,TRBJ1-2,TGTGCCTGGAGGGGACAGGGGGCTGGTGGCTACACCTTC,CAWRGQGAGGYTF
NA,TRBV7-9,NA,TRBJ1-1,TGTGCCAGCAGCTTAGGGGCAGGCCTCTACACTGAAGCTTTCTTT,CASSLGAGLYTEAFF
NA,TRBV6-2/TRBV6-3,NA,TRBJ2-7,TGTGCCAGCAGTTTTAGCCAATCCTACGAGCAGTACTTC,CASSFSQSYEQYF
NA,TRBV29-1,TRBD1,TRBJ1-4,TGCAGCGTTCTTGACAGGGCCGGTAATGAAAAACTGTTTTTT,CSVLDRAGNEKLFF
NA,TRBV5-4,NA,TRBJ1-1,TGTGCCAGCAGCTTGGTTGCAGGAAACACTGAAGCTTTCTTT,CASSLVAGNTEAFF
NA,TRBV19,NA,TRBJ2-2,TGTGCCAGCTCGTCGAGACTGGGGGCCGTTCCGAACACCGGGGAGCTGTTTTTT,CASSSRLGAVPNTGELFF